This TCR beta chain was obtained from a study of blood T cell repertoires in COVID-19. The germline gives CDR1 LGHNA, CDR2 YNFKEQ. J lost 4 bases, V lost 0 bases, and 3 bases had no gene match. The CDR3 spans 15 residues. This table comes from immunoSEQ multiplex PCR, and its TCRdb copy is limited to in-frame clones, with some not included. The sample yields over 50,000 clones, over 60% seen once. The receptor comes from a woman aged 65 to 85 with COVID-19, enrolled during active disease. Sequenced sample: peripheral blood. The V call is TRBV4-2, the J call TRBJ1-2, with 9 bases matching TRBD1. CDR3 residues: CASSQDGQGSYGYTF. Here the CDR3 DNA reads TGTGCCAGCAGCCAAGACGGACAGGGGAGCTATGGCTACACCTTC.